Below, one T cell receptor beta chain is given with its context. Its antigen is unknown. This CDR3 spans 17 amino acids. V was trimmed by 1 base and J by 4 bases, leaving 18 bases between them. TCRdb re-called the 5' RACE reads with MiXCR, one entry per CDR3 protein. The sample has about 690,000 distinct CDR3 sequences, around 6% seen once. This specimen belongs to a study of identical twins. The study, taken as a whole, reports: The study found excess low generation probability among twin-shared out-of-frame alpha sequences.

The specimen was naive T cells sorted from blood. This TCR came from a man between 18 and 35 years old in good health. This chain joins TRBV12-3 or TRBV12-4 and TRBJ2-3; possible D gene TRBD2, 6 bases. The CDR3 DNA is TGTGCCAGCAGTTTAGGTCGCGGGACCGCCCGTTCAGATACGCAGTATTTT. The encoded protein is CASSLGRGTARSDTQYF.